The rows below give T cell receptor beta chains drawn from one sample of a study of beta chain features in type 1 diabetes. The repertoire was sequenced with immunoSEQ multiplex PCR; TCRdb's copy has only in-frame clones and lacks some. The sample lists 810,000 or so clones, 15% to 20% occurring once. Sequenced sample: naive CD4+ T cells from blood. The receptors derive from a woman in her late teens or twenties in good health. Both conserved end residues are part of each CDR3. The order of the fields is V gene, CDR3 length, D gene, clone size, J gene, CDR3 protein, CDR3 DNA. D genes are given only for firm matches. Size is stated for part of the rows, as once, few or many counts, or as a class when the clone is expanded.

>TRBV28|17|TRBD2|.|TRBJ2-1
CASSPKVAGVKWGEQFF
TGTGCCAGCAGTCCAAAGGTAGCGGGAGTCAAGTGGGGTGAGCAGTTCTTC
>TRBV7-9|15|.|.|TRBJ2-7
CASSPAIEGRYEQYF
TGTGCCAGCAGCCCCGCTATTGAGGGCCGATACGAGCAGTACTTC
>TRBV2|15|TRBD2|few|TRBJ2-3
CASRQAGLSTDTQYF
TGTGCCAGCAGGCAAGCGGGACTAAGCACAGATACGCAGTATTTT
>TRBV29-1|13|TRBD1|.|TRBJ2-3
CSVGRGPTDTQYF
TGCAGCGTTGGCAGGGGGCCCACAGATACGCAGTATTTT
>TRBV5-1|14|.|few|TRBJ2-1
CASSVTAASNEQFF
TGCGCCAGCAGCGTAACCGCGGCTTCCAATGAGCAGTTCTTC
>TRBV10-3|13|TRBD1|.|TRBJ1-1
CAANRGRAGEAFF
TGTGCCGCCAACAGGGGCCGGGCGGGTGAAGCTTTCTTT
>TRBV5-1|17|TRBD2|few|TRBJ2-2
CASSYTGTSANTGELFF
TGCGCCAGCAGCTACACCGGGACTAGCGCGAACACCGGGGAGCTGTTTTTT
>TRBV9|16|.|.|TRBJ2-1
CASSVAGVGPYNEQFF
TGTGCCAGCAGCGTAGCCGGCGTGGGGCCCTACAATGAGCAGTTCTTC
>TRBV6-6|13|.|few|TRBJ1-5
CASSYSGGWPQHF
TGTGCCAGCAGTTACTCGGGGGGCTGGCCCCAGCATTTT
>TRBV28|14|TRBD2|few|TRBJ2-7
CASTVSGGTYEQYF
TGTGCCAGCACCGTCTCGGGGGGGACCTACGAGCAGTACTTC
>TRBV7-2|14|TRBD1|.|TRBJ2-7
CASSFGTGTYEQYF
TGTGCCAGCAGCTTCGGGACAGGTACCTACGAGCAGTACTTC
>TRBV2|15|TRBD2|few|TRBJ2-7
CASGPRGREPYEQYF
TGTGCCAGCGGGCCCCGCGGGAGGGAGCCCTACGAGCAGTACTTC
>TRBV7-9|16|TRBD1|.|TRBJ2-3
CASSLDARTGVDTQYF
TGTGCCAGCAGCTTAGACGCCAGGACAGGGGTGGATACGCAGTACTTT
>TRBV6-6|13|.|.|TRBJ2-6
CASTPQGGNVLTF
TGTGCCAGCACCCCACAGGGCGGCAACGTCCTGACTTTC
>TRBV7-2|15|.|few|TRBJ2-1
CASSWTLSSYNEQFF
TGTGCCAGCAGCTGGACCCTTAGCTCCTACAATGAGCAGTTCTTC
>TRBV19|14|.|.|TRBJ1-4
CASSMSQGGEKLFF
TGTGCCAGTAGTATGTCACAGGGAGGTGAAAAACTGTTTTTT
>TRBV27|13|.|.|TRBJ2-2
CASSFVFDGELFF
TGTGCCAGCAGTTTTGTCTTCGACGGGGAGCTGTTTTTT
>TRBV5-1|15|.|few|TRBJ2-2
CASSLGVRRPGELFF
TGCGCCAGCAGCTTGGGAGTTAGACGTCCCGGGGAGCTGTTTTTT
>TRBV11-2|12|.|.|TRBJ2-3
CASSRSTDTQYF
TGTGCCAGCAGCCGAAGCACAGATACGCAGTATTTT
>TRBV5-1|14|.|few|TRBJ2-3
CASSSGGRADTQYF
TGCGCCAGCAGCTCCGGTGGCCGCGCAGATACGCAGTATTTT
>TRBV5-1|13|.|.|TRBJ2-3
CASSSTHTDTQYF
TGCGCCAGCAGCTCGACACACACAGATACGCAGTATTTT
>TRBV18|15|.|.|TRBJ2-5
CASSPPARNQETQYF
TGTGCCAGCTCACCACCGGCCCGTAACCAAGAGACCCAGTACTTC
>TRBV11-2|14|.|.|TRBJ2-7
CASSPDRGSVEQYF
TGTGCCAGCAGCCCGGACCGGGGATCTGTCGAGCAGTACTTC
>TRBV7-2|14|.|few|TRBJ2-2
CASSLSRDTGELFF
TGTGCCAGCAGCTTAAGCAGGGACACCGGGGAGCTGTTTTTT
>TRBV28|12|.|.|TRBJ2-3
CASGTGTDTQYF
TGTGCCAGCGGAACCGGGACAGATACGCAGTATTTT
>TRBV4-3|15|.|few|TRBJ2-6
CASSRVGSGANVLTF
TGCGCCAGCAGCCGCGTGGGGTCTGGGGCCAACGTCCTGACTTTC
>TRBV7-2|11|.|.|TRBJ2-7
CASSTAYEQYF
TGTGCCAGCAGCACCGCCTACGAGCAGTACTTC
>TRBV20-1|11|.|.|TRBJ2-7
CSVGRAHEQYF
TGCAGTGTTGGCAGGGCCCACGAGCAGTACTTC
>TRBV5-4|16|TRBD2|few|TRBJ2-2
CASSGGLAGGTGELFF
TGTGCCAGCAGCGGGGGACTAGCGGGCGGCACCGGGGAGCTGTTTTTT
>TRBV18|16|.|few|TRBJ2-1
CASSLPRSGPYNEQFF
TGTGCCAGCTCTCTCCCCCGATCGGGACCCTACAATGAGCAGTTCTTC
>TRBV25-1|13|.|few|TRBJ1-1
CASSATGTVSVQF
TGTGCCAGCAGTGCTACAGGGACCGTATCCGTTCAGTTT
>TRBV7-9|13|.|few|TRBJ2-7
CASSPPAGYEQYF
TGTGCCAGCAGCCCCCCAGCAGGCTACGAGCAGTACTTC
>TRBV6-5|14|.|few|TRBJ2-1
CASTAGASWNEQFF
TGTGCCAGTACGGCGGGGGCCTCATGGAATGAGCAGTTCTTC
>TRBV5-1|14|TRBD1|few|TRBJ2-7
CASSLGTGKDEQYF
TGCGCCAGCAGCTTGGGGACAGGGAAAGACGAGCAGTACTTC